The 28 T cell receptor beta chains reported below all come from one sample, sequenced in a study of blood T cells in healthy people across ages. With a J-beta primer mix and a sample-barcoded 5' primer, a second PCR ran roughly 6 to 11 cycles. TCRdb used MiXCR to reprocess the 5' RACE reads, holding one entry per CDR3 protein. The table lists approximately 800,000 distinct CDR3 sequences, 30% to 45% of them singletons. The sample was blood. Receptor source: a man aged 18 to 35 in good health.

This clonotype showed up just once. The chain is built from TRBV12-3 or TRBV12-4 and TRBJ2-7; TRBD2 matches at 8 bases. V was clipped by 9 bases and J by 3 bases; unmatched bases: 10. The CDR3 contains 14 residues. CDR3 sequence reads: CASSVAGSDYEQYF. The CDR3 DNA reads TGTGCCAGTAGTGTAGCGGGGAGTGACTACGAGCAGTACTTC.

In its sample, this clonotype was seen once. The chain combines TRBV2 with TRBJ2-5, with D perhaps TRBD1 or TRBD2 (5 bases each). CDR3 length: 10 amino acids. Trimming left V 6 bases short and J 11 bases short, with 10 bases between. CDR1 is SNHLY, CDR2 FYNNEI, per germline. The DNA of the CDR3 is TGTGCCAGCAGCCGGGGCCAGCAGTACTTC. This encodes CASSRGQQYF.

The CDR3 region is CSAIPLAGGSTDTQYF. For the CDR3, the DNA is TGCAGTGCTATCCCCCTGGCGGGGGGAAGCACAGATACGCAGTATTTT. The rearrangement links TRBV20-1 to TRBJ2-3, with 8 positions matching TRBD2. The CDR3 is 16 residues long. Per germline, CDR1 DFQATT and CDR2 SNEGSKA (reference sequence). V gave up 4 bases and J gave up 0 bases; unmatched junction bases: 9.

The chain is built from TRBV20-1 and TRBJ2-1, with D possibly TRBD1 on 6 matching bases. The germline CDR1 and CDR2 sequences are DFQATT and SNEGSKA (reference sequence). The CDR3 spans 14 residues. Trimming stripped 3 bases from V and 8 bases from J, with 17 bases between. The CDR3 region is CSARLGGSPHEQFF. CDR3 nucleotide sequence: TGCAGTGCTAGGTTAGGGGGATCCCCCCATGAGCAGTTCTTC.

This clonotype was counted only a few times. This chain connects TRBV4-3 to TRBJ2-7; 7 bases line up with TRBD1. The J call may be incorrect, as the DNA end agrees better with TRBJ2-4. The germline V gene encodes CDR1 LGHNA and CDR2 YSLEER. The CDR3 has 17 residues. CDR3 DNA sequence: TGCGCCAGCAGCCATACGAAAACAGGGGCAGCCAAAAACATTCAGTACTTC. It translates to CASSHTKTGAAKNIQYF.

Only a few counts were recorded for this clonotype. This rearrangement joins TRBV2 to TRBJ1-1, with no clear D. Germline CDR1 SNHLY, CDR2 FYNNEI. V was clipped by 7 bases and J by 1 base, with 10 bases between them. The CDR3 runs 13 residues. Here the CDR3 reads CASNVAGNTEAFF. The CDR3 DNA is TGTGCCAGCAATGTGGCGGGGAACACTGAAGCTTTCTTT.

The J gene is TRBJ2-1, the V gene TRBV7-2; D is unresolved. The V and J ends lost 4 bases and 3 bases respectively, with 7 bases between them. Germline CDR1 is SGHTA and CDR2 is FQGNSA. The CDR3 sequence is 13 residues long. The CDR3 sequence is CASSSRLYNEQFF. The CDR3 nucleotides read TGTGCCAGCAGCTCCCGGCTCTACAATGAGCAGTTCTTC.

The chain carries TRBV15 and TRBJ2-1; 9 bases are a match to TRBD1. Germline V lookup: CDR1 LNHNV, CDR2 YYDKDF (reference sequence). J was trimmed by 6 bases and V by 1 base; bases with no gene match: 1. The CDR3 is 14 residues long. Written as DNA, the CDR3 is TGTGCCACCAGCAGAGGGACAGGGGCCAATGAGCAGTTCTTC. Its protein is CATSRGTGANEQFF. Drawing the rest from reference TRBV15 and TRBJ2-1, the complete variable domain is DAMVIQNPRYQVTQFGKPVTLSCSQTLNHNVMYWYQQKSSQAPKLLFHYYDKDFNNEADTPDNFQSRRPNTSFCFLDIRSPGLGDTAMYLCATSRGTGANEQFFGPGTRLTVL.

There are many counts of this clonotype. The genes are TRBV27 and TRBJ2-6, with 9 bases fitting TRBD1. After removal of 6 bases from V and 1 base from J, the junction contained 7 bases not matched to a gene. Looked up from germline, CDR1 is MNHEY and CDR2 is SMNVEV (reference sequence). This CDR3 has 17 residues. The DNA for the CDR3 is TGTGCCAGCAGCCGACAGGGGGAATTATCTGGGGCCAACGTCCTGACTTTC. Translation gives CASSRQGELSGANVLTF.

In its sample, this clonotype was seen a few times. The chain joins TRBV7-4 to TRBJ1-5, with TRBD1 identical over 10 bases. The CDR3 contains 16 residues. The V segment lost 5 bases and the J segment 6 bases; nucleotides outside the gene matches: 10. Germline CDR1 SGHVT, CDR2 SQSDAQ. The CDR3 DNA sequence: TGTGCCAGCAGCCGCGCGGGACAGGGGATATCTCAGCCCCAGCATTTT. Amino acids: CASSRAGQGISQPQHF. The full variable domain, completed using reference TRBV7-4 and TRBJ1-5, is GAGVSQSPRYKVAKRGRDVALRCDSISGHVTLYWYRQTLGQGSEVLTYSQSDAQRDKSGRPSGRFSAERPERSVSTLKIQRTEQGDSAVYLCASSRAGQGISQPQHFGDGTRLSIL.

This chain connects TRBV4-3 to TRBJ2-4, with 9 bases fitting TRBD1. TRBJ2-7 explains the end of the DNA better; the J call may be wrong. This CDR3 spans 15 amino acids. Per germline, CDR1 LGHNA and CDR2 YSLEER. The CDR3 DNA reads TGCGCCAGCAGCATAGCCGGGACAGGGTATTACGAGCAGTACTTC. This gives the protein CASSIAGTGYYEQYF.

Of note for this clonotype: Being one base from a much bigger clone, this may be a read error. The chain combines TRBV3-1 with TRBJ1-2; D not certain. This CDR3 spans 14 amino acids. Looked up from germline, CDR1 is LGHDT and CDR2 is YNNKEL (reference sequence). The CDR3 spells CVSSQGRANYGYTF. CDR3 bases: TGTGTCAGCAGCCAAGGCCGAGCTAACTATGGCTACACCTTC.

This chain links TRBV20-1 with TRBJ2-7; 11 bases agree with TRBD2. The V gene's germline CDR1 is DFQATT and CDR2 SNEGSKA (reference sequence). With 3 bases clipped from V and 0 bases from J, the junction kept 4 bases outside the gene matches. There are 15 residues in the CDR3. The CDR3 DNA sequence: TGCAGTGCTAGCTTACTAGCGGGGGCCTCCTACGAGCAGTACTTC. This sequence encodes CSASLLAGASYEQYF.

This clonotype was detected only a few times. This sequence joins TRBV5-5 and TRBJ1-5, with 7 nucleotides matching TRBD1. The CDR3 has 15 amino acids. After removal of 2 bases from V and 1 base from J, the junction contained 3 bases not matched to a gene. The germline CDR1 and CDR2 sequences are SGHKS and YYEKEE (reference sequence). The CDR3 region is CASSLQGTSNQPQHF. The CDR3 nucleotides read TGTGCCAGCAGCTTACAGGGGACGAGCAATCAGCCCCAGCATTTT.

The chain is built from TRBV20-1 and TRBJ1-2, with D hard to call. Germline V CDR1 and CDR2: DFQATT, SNEGSKA (reference sequence). Trimming shortened V by 0 bases and J by 3 bases, and 17 bases separated the two germline ends. CDR3 length: 16 amino acids. The DNA of the CDR3 is TGCAGTGCTAGAGATCATCCTGCTCAGAAGTACTATGGCTACACCTTC. This encodes CSARDHPAQKYYGYTF.

This chain uses TRBV21-1 with TRBJ2-5; the table's D call of TRBD1 was not tested on the DNA. TRBV21-1 is annotated as a pseudogene. This CDR3 contains 14 residues. This chain's CDR3 is CASSKAAGASEQYF. The CDR3 DNA follows: TGTGCCAGCAGCAAAGCGGCGGGGGCTAGTGAGCAGTACTTC.

The sample holds a few counts of this clonotype. V and J are TRBV27 and TRBJ2-5; weak D call: TRBD1 (6 bases). V lost 3 bases, J lost 1 base, and 15 bases lay in between. From germline, CDR1 is MNHEY and CDR2 SMNVEV (reference sequence). This CDR3 has 16 amino acids. The CDR3 loop is CASSFPVDRIQETQYF. The CDR3 DNA is TGTGCCAGCAGTTTCCCCGTGGACAGAATCCAAGAGACCCAGTACTTC.

On this clonotype itself: Compared with germline, one end of the junction differs, possibly owing to a read error. This chain connects TRBV11-2 to TRBJ1-5, with 9 bases aligning to TRBD1. CDR3 length equals 21 residues. Germline V CDR1 and CDR2: SGHAT, FQNNGV. The DNA of the CDR3 is TGTGCCGGCAGCTTAGGAGGGGTAGGGACAGGGCGATTTTATAGCAATCAGCCCCAGCATTTT. Its translation is CAGSLGGVGTGRFYSNQPQHF.

V and J are TRBV12-3 or TRBV12-4 and TRBJ2-7, with 8 bases lining up with TRBD1. CDR3 length: 15 residues. Germline trimming cut 6 bases from V and 0 bases from J; bases unmatched to any gene: 7. CDR3 loop: CASSRGQGRSYEQYF. CDR3 bases: TGTGCCAGCAGCCGTGGACAGGGCCGCTCCTACGAGCAGTACTTC.

This clonotype was seen repeatedly, ten times or more. V and J are TRBV7-2 and TRBJ1-1; D not resolved. Germline V lookup: CDR1 SGHTA, CDR2 FQGNSA. The CDR3 extends over 14 amino acids. V lost 3 bases, J lost 1 base, and 9 bases lay in between. The CDR3 coding sequence is TGTGCCAGCAGCTTGGAAGGAAGGAACACTGAAGCTTTCTTT. This codes for CASSLEGRNTEAFF.

With respect to this clonotype: One junction end disagrees with the germline gene, perhaps due to a read error. The chain has TRBV14 and TRBJ1-1, with D perhaps matching TRBD1 (5 bases). Germline loops: CDR1 SGHDN, CDR2 FVKESK. The CDR3 has 14 amino acids. The CDR3: CAGSPRTTGTEAFF. The CDR3, as DNA: TGTGCCGGCAGCCCTAGGACAACGGGTACTGAAGCTTTCTTT.

This clonotype turned up a few times. The V call is TRBV28, the J call TRBJ2-3, with D possibly being TRBD2 (7 bases). The CDR3 spans 14 residues. CDR1 is MDHEN, CDR2 SYDVKM, per germline. The V end lost 4 bases, the J end lost 4 bases, and 12 bases lay between the germline ends. CDR3 DNA: TGTGCCAGCAGTTATGAGGGGGGGCCAGATACGCAGTATTTT. Its translation: CASSYEGGPDTQYF.

This clonotype appeared a few times. V and J are TRBV12-3 or TRBV12-4 and TRBJ1-1; perhaps TRBD1 as D (6 bases). This CDR3 is 13 amino acids long. V dropped 7 bases and J dropped 1 base, with 10 bases sitting between them. CDR3: CASKGDGNTEAFF. The CDR3 coding sequence is TGTGCCAGCAAGGGGGACGGGAACACTGAAGCTTTCTTT.

In its sample, this clonotype was seen a few times. The chain recombines TRBV10-3 with TRBJ1-2; 9 bases are a match to TRBD1. This CDR3 has 15 amino acids. Per the germline V gene, CDR1 is ENHRY and CDR2 is SYGVKD. Unmatched junction bases numbered 11, after V lost 3 bases and J lost 9 bases. In DNA form, the CDR3 reads TGTGCCATCAGTGAAGATCAAGGGACAGGGTCGAGCTACACCTTC. It translates to CAISEDQGTGSSYTF.

The rearrangement joins TRBV10-3 to TRBJ1-1; D gene uncertain. The V and J ends lost 2 bases and 1 base respectively, with 5 bases between them. This CDR3 has 13 amino acids. CDR1 is ENHRY, CDR2 SYGVKD, per germline. In nucleotides, the CDR3 is TGTGCCATCAGTGAGATGGGGAACACTGAAGCTTTCTTT. Its translation: CAISEMGNTEAFF.

This clonotype was detected only once. A much larger clone lies one base from this, so it may be a read error. The chain has TRBV7-2 and TRBJ2-7; no definite D call. The CDR3 contains 13 residues. V was clipped by 0 bases and J by 7 bases, with 10 bases between them. Germline V gives CDR1 SGHTA, CDR2 FQGNSA. The CDR3 spells CASSLARESEQYF. The CDR3 coding sequence is TGTGCCAGCAGCTTAGCGCGAGAGAGTGAGCAGTACTTC. Combining the CDR3 with reference TRBV7-2 and TRBJ2-7 gives the whole variable domain GAGVSQSPSNKVTEKGKDVELRCDPISGHTALYWYRQSLGQGLEFLIYFQGNSAPDKSGLPSDRFSAERTGGSVSTLTIQRTQQEDSAVYLCASSLARESEQYFGPGTRLTVT.

This clonotype was detected a few times. The rearrangement links TRBV6-2 or TRBV6-3 to TRBJ2-4; 7 bases map to TRBD1. Germline V gives CDR1 MNHEY, CDR2 SVGEGT. With V trimmed by 2 bases and J by 6 bases, 4 bases remained unmatched. The CDR3 covers 14 residues. Here the CDR3 reads CASSYDRAGNIQYF. The CDR3 coding sequence is TGTGCCAGCAGTTACGACAGGGCCGGAAACATTCAGTACTTC.

The rearrangement uses TRBV7-9 and TRBJ1-1; D remains ambiguous. V was cut by 1 base and J by 1 base, with 10 bases left in between. CDR1 and CDR2 (germline): SEHNR, FQNEAQ (reference sequence). The length of the CDR3 is 15 residues. CDR3 protein: CASSLGRRPNTEAFF. The CDR3 region has the DNA TGTGCCAGCAGCTTAGGTCGACGGCCGAACACTGAAGCTTTCTTT.